This T cell receptor beta chain was captured by sequencing in a study of T cells in Graves' hyperthyroidism and ophthalmopathy. Study-level points and caveats: Ophthalmopathy was model-predicted a median roughly six months pre-onset.

It was RNA transcripts that yielded the amplified TCR beta CDR3 regions. First-round RT-PCR targeting the TCR CDR3 was performed with the HTBI primer set. A single record per CDR3 protein comes from TCRdb applying MiXCR to the multiplex PCR reads. The sample has hundreds of thousands of distinct CDR3 sequences, 14% seen once. In the case of this clonotype: The antigen remains undetermined.

J was trimmed by 7 bases and V by 6 bases; bases with no gene match: 8. The CDR3 covers 14 residues. In germline, CDR1 is MNHEY, CDR2 SVGEGT. Graves' hyperthyroidism qualified as stable when ophthalmopathy did not progress within 18 months. Together with thyroid ultrasound, orbital computed tomography, serum thyroxine and TRAb, clinical symptoms were used for diagnoses. PBMCs were derived from around 10 ml fresh peripheral blood. This TCR came from a woman aged 25-40 years with Graves' hyperthyroidism. V gene TRBV6-2 or TRBV6-3 combines with J gene TRBJ2-1, with 8 bases lining up with TRBD2. The specimen was blood. The CDR3 protein is CASSRLARGNEQFF. The CDR3 nucleotides are TGTGCCAGCAGCCGACTAGCGCGGGGGAATGAGCAGTTCTTC.